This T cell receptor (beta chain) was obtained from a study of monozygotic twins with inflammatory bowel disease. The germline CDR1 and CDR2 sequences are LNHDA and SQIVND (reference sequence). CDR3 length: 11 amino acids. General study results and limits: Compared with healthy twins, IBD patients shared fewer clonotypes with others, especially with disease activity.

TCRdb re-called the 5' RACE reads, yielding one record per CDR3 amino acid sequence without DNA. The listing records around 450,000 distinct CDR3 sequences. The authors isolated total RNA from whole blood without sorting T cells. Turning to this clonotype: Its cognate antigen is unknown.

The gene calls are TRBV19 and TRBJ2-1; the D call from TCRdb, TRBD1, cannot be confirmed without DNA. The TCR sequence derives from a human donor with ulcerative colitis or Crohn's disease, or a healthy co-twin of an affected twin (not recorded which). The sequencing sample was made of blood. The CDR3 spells CASTQGNEQFF.